The rows below give T cell receptor beta chains drawn from one sample of a study of identical twins. TCRdb reprocessed the 5' RACE reads via MiXCR and lists one record per CDR3 protein. This sample has 130,000 to 150,000 distinct CDR3 sequences, with approximately 3.5% found just once. Sequencing input: memory T cells sorted from blood. These receptor sequences come from a man aged 18 to 30 in good health. Each CDR3 is given with its conserved first and last residue. Fields, in order: V gene, CDR3 protein.

V: TRBV5-5; CDR3: CASSGGLNTGELFF
V: TRBV20-1; CDR3: CSARALAVYGNEQFF
V: TRBV5-1; CDR3: CASSILGGATYNEQFF
V: TRBV12-3/TRBV12-4; CDR3: CASSPTGGNTIYF
V: TRBV7-2; CDR3: CASSLRGGSHEQYF
V: TRBV5-5; CDR3: CASSTDGGRASDEQYF
V: TRBV12-3/TRBV12-4; CDR3: CASSLKDWRIDTQYF
V: TRBV6-1; CDR3: CASSQLPPGQGYQPQHF
V: TRBV11-2; CDR3: CASSQTQTGSNEQFF
V: TRBV10-3; CDR3: CASGTGETQYF
V: TRBV20-1; CDR3: CSARDGGQPQHF
V: TRBV29-1; CDR3: CSGPLGDTQYF
V: TRBV6-1; CDR3: CASTGRSNYGYTF
V: TRBV6-1; CDR3: CASKSGQSNNSPLHF
V: TRBV10-3; CDR3: CAIRPTSGTGFADTQYF
V: TRBV10-3; CDR3: CAISYNRTTIYGYTF
V: TRBV20-1; CDR3: CSARDDPSRSLFGKLFF
V: TRBV11-2; CDR3: CASSPDGLAGAVWNEQFF
V: TRBV24-1; CDR3: CATGESETQYF
V: TRBV28; CDR3: CASTPGEAWETQYF
V: TRBV6-4; CDR3: CASSDSRTGANVLTF
V: TRBV5-1; CDR3: CASSPDNRGGTEAFF
V: TRBV27; CDR3: CASSLGEPTDTQYF
V: TRBV6-5; CDR3: CASRSRDFQYF
V: TRBV29-1; CDR3: CSAQGYNEQFF